This record looks at one T cell receptor (beta chain) sequence and its context. The antigen is unknown. This entry is derived from a study of response to subunit inactivated influenza vaccine. Overall study results and limits: That few new T cells are recruited by each seasonal influenza vaccination was the authors' suggestion.

The CDR3 contains 14 residues. The V end was cut by 4 bases, the J end by 2 bases, with 11 bases between. Looked up from germline, CDR1 is LNHNV and CDR2 is YYDKDF (reference sequence). TCRdb re-analysed the RT-PCR reads in MiXCR, keeping a single row per CDR3 protein. The sample includes hundreds of thousands of distinct CDR3 sequences, approximately 7.6% seen only once; the top ten take 10% to 15%. This chain joins TRBV15 and TRBJ2-5, with D possibly being TRBD2 (6 bases). The clonotype was recovered from a man between 50 and 75 years old who received an inactivated influenza vaccine. The specimen was PBMCs from blood, collected roughly 24 months after vaccination. The CDR3 DNA sequence: TGTGCCACCAGCACTCCGGGGGATCAAGAGACCCAGTACTTC. This encodes CATSTPGDQETQYF.